The clone carrying this T cell receptor (beta chain) turned up a few times. What it binds is not known. These data originate in a study of blood T cells in healthy people across ages. Notes on the study in general: It was held that diversity estimates obtained from one million T cells represented underestimates. With unsorted PBMCs, a conclusive comparison of naive versus antigen-experienced cells was not possible. Diversity was higher, and naive CD4+ cells more numerous, in long-lived donors than in aged donors.

The V gene's germline CDR1 is MNHEY and CDR2 SMNVEV (reference sequence). Trimming cost V 8 bases and J 1 base; bases outside gene matches: 10. The CDR3 spans 16 residues. A second PCR, run for roughly 6 to 11 cycles, used a sample-barcoded 5' primer plus a J-beta primer mix. From the 5' RACE reads, TCRdb called clonotypes with MiXCR, one entry per CDR3 protein. The sample carries 850,000 to 1,000,000 distinct CDR3 sequences, roughly 51% recorded once. Each sample yielded at least 6.5 million isolated PBMCs. The source of this sequence is a woman aged 55-69 years in good health. This chain connects TRBV27 to TRBJ2-3, with TRBD2 matching 9 bases. Sequenced input: blood. CDR3 amino acids: CASANLAGSGTDTQYF. DNA for the CDR3: TGTGCCAGCGCGAATCTAGCGGGATCGGGCACAGATACGCAGTATTTT.